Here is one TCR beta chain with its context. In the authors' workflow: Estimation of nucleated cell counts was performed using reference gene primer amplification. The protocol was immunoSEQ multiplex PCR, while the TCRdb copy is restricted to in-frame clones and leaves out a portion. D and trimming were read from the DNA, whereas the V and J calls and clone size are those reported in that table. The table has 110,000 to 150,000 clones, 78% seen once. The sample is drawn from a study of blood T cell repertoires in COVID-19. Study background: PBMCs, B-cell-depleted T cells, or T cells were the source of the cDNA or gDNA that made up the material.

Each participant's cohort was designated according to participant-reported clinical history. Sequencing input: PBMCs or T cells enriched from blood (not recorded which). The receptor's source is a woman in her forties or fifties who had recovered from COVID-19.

DNA of the CDR3: TGTGCCAGCAGCTGGTCGGCAGATACGCAGTATTTT. The encoded protein is CASSWSADTQYF. The V call is TRBV12-3 or TRBV12-4, the J call TRBJ2-3; no clear D gene. V lost 6 bases and J lost 4, with 8 bases in between. The CDR3 runs to 12 residues.